This T cell receptor (beta chain) was recorded in a study of vaccination and CD4 T cells after COVID-19. For the study at large: Diagnosis preceded the drawing of post-COVID samples by a median about 98 days (range 35 to 161). Overall study results and limits: Median SARS-CoV-2-reactive clonotypes rose from approximately 21 to 38, not significantly.

This clonotype occurred a few times. Its antigen is unidentified. With the Oncomine TCR Beta short-read assay, DNA from cultured CD4+ T cells was sequenced. TCRdb re-analysed the PCR reads in MiXCR, keeping a single row per CDR3 protein. The table shows about 17,000 distinct CDR3 sequences, with roughly 50% occurring only once. Stated time point: late sampling 161 to 241 days after vaccination in a few convalescent patients. Sample treatment: approximately nine-day PBMC culture with coronavirus spike peptide pools or control peptides (ViraFEST assay). This CDR3 region has 14 residues. Trimming took 3 bases from V and 5 from J, leaving 16 bases between them. Germline CDR1 reads GTSNPN; CDR2 reads SVGIG (reference sequence).

This clonotype originated in a human donor who had recovered from COVID-19. The gene calls are TRBV30 and TRBJ1-2, with no clear D. Sequencing was performed on CD4+ T cells from blood, cultured in vitro, taken about 7 months after SARS-CoV-2 vaccination. The CDR3 region has the DNA TGTGCCTGGAGCGGTTCGGGCCTCGGGTATGGCTACACCTTC. Translation: CAWSGSGLGYGYTF.